This T cell receptor beta chain was recovered during a study of blood T cells in healthy people across ages (dated by TCRdb to the mid-2010s). Regarding the study in general: Template switching captured roughly one uniquely barcoded TCR beta cDNA molecule per two T cells in model experiments. Using the same blood draw, the study looked at two additional independent replicas of 1 million unique cDNA reads for two donors, one aged 18 to 30 and the other aged 80 or older. Age-related changes in TCR beta repertoire diversity were measured in the study by deep sequencing normalized with unique cDNA molecular identifiers. Donors were grouped into four age groups: young (average 16 years), middle-aged (approximately 41), aged (about 60) and long-lived (about 89). Donors of different ages were randomly distributed across sequencing lanes to avoid experimental bias. The study at large found these results: Since profiling was done on bulk unsorted PBMCs, naive and antigen-experienced compartments could not be conclusively compared. Because donor CMV infection status was unknown, age-related changes in expanded clonotypes were potentially confounded. There was a strong correlation between observed TCR beta diversity and the percentage of naive T cells measured by flow cytometry. Estimates of total diversity based on one million sequenced T cells were considered lower bounds and underestimates. Observed TCR beta diversity per million T cells fell roughly linearly with age, and a significant reduction was already apparent by age about 43. Compared with the aged group, the long-lived group had more naive CD4+ T cells, fewer expanded clones and increased TCR diversity, a pattern suggesting age selection.

The library was prepared using 5' RACE. Data came from an Illumina HiSeq 2500. The second PCR ran for roughly 6 to 11 cycles and used a J-beta primer mix along with a sample-barcoded 5' primer. A unique molecular identifier was introduced onto each TCR beta cDNA molecule by a template-switch 5' adaptor carrying 12 random nucleotides. Each sample yielded at least 3 million CDR3-containing paired-end reads. All of the RNA was converted into first-strand cDNA using the Mint cDNA synthesis kit, with a TRBC-specific oligonucleotide serving as the primer. After uracil-DNA glycosylase treatment, a first 18-cycle PCR used universal primers M1SS and BC2_uni_R on all cDNA. In the authors' own workflow: Each sample was normalized by randomly selecting 1 million high-quality reads, each carrying a distinct molecular identifier. Instead of being binned into consensus sequences, reads with shared molecular identifiers were discarded. MiTCR, with a Q25 quality threshold and the strictest error-elimination algorithm, was used for CDR3 identification, clonotype clustering and error correction. A nonparametric unseen species model using Euler transformation provided a lower-bound estimate of total TCR beta diversity. Through fastp at Q25 and MiXCR, TCRdb rebuilt clones from the public reads, retaining in-frame beta chains. Rows are combined by CDR3 protein, so each entry shows the most common genes and DNA. The V and J calls come from TCRdb's annotation, not from the publication. Within this sample are hundreds of thousands of distinct CDR3 sequences, with about 48% of them counted one time only. The top ten clonotypes cover around 40% of the sample.

As encoded in the germline V gene (reference sequence), CDR1 is DFQATT while CDR2 is SNEGSKA. The CDR3 goes from the cysteine to the phenylalanine over 16 residues. The read is trimmed to its CDR3 DNA, 48 bases read in frame from base 1. Unmatched junction bases come to 7, with V trimmed by 2 bases and J by 4 bases. Systemically healthy Caucasian individuals from Russia, approximately 39 in total and aged roughly 6 to 100 years, were included as donors. Each donor gave about 10 milliliters of peripheral blood, drawn into EDTA-treated Vacutainer tubes. Ficoll-Paque density-gradient centrifugation was used to isolate PBMCs, with at least 6.5 million per sample. Total RNA was extracted from PBMCs with Trizol reagent, with at least 5.5 micrograms obtained per sample. Naive CD45RAhigh/CD27high T cell percentages were measured by flow cytometry on a PBMC aliquot from every donor. As for this clonotype: No antigen is known for it. Qualities for individual bases were not recorded, and no much larger clone is one base off.

This TCR derives from a man older than 75 in good health. The chain links TRBV20-1 with TRBJ1-4, with 10 bases aligning to TRBD1. The specimen sequenced was blood. CDR3 region: CSARSPDRGSNEKLFF. At the DNA level, the sequence is TGCAGTGCTAGATCCCCGGACAGGGGGAGTAATGAAAAACTGTTTTTT.